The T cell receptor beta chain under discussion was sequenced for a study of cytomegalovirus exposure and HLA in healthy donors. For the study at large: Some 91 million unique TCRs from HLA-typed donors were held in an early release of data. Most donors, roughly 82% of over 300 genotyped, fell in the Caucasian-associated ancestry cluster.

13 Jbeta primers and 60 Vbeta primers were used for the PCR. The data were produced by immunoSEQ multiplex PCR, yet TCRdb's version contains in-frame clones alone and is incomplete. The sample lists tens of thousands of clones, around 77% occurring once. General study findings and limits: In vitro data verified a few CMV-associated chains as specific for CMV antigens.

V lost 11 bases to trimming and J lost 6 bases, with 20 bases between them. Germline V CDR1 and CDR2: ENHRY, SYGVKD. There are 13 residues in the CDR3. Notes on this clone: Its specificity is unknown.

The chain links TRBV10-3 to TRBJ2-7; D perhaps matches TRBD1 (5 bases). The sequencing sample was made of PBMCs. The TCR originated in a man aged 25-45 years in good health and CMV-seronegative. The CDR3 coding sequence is TGTGCCTCCAAAGGGCAGGGCCAGCCCGAGCAGTACTTC. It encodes CASKGQGQPEQYF.